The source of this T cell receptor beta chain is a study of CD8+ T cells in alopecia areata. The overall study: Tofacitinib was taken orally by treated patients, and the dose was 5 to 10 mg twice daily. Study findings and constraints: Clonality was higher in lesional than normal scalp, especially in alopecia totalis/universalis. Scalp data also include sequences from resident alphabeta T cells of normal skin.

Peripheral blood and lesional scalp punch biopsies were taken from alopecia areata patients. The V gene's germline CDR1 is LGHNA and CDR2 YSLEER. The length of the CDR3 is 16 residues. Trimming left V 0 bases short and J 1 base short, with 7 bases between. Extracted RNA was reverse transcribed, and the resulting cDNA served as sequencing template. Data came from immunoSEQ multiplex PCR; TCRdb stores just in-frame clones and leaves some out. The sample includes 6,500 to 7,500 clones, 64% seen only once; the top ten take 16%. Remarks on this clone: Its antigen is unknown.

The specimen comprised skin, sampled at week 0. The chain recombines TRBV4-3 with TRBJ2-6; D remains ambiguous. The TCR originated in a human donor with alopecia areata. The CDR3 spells CASSQDPPSGANVLTF. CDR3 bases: TGCGCCAGCAGCCAAGATCCTCCGTCTGGGGCCAACGTCCTGACTTTC.